This T cell receptor beta chain came from a study of CD8+ T cells in alopecia areata. This clone was seen only a few times. Extracted RNA was reverse transcribed into cDNA, the sequencing template. Libraries were prepared by immunoSEQ multiplex PCR; TCRdb keeps only in-frame clonotypes and omits some of them. The sample lists some 88,000 clones, roughly 47% occurring once. Treatment noted: oral pan-JAK inhibitor, 5-10 mg twice daily. Germline V lookup: CDR1 MNHNS, CDR2 SASEGT. V dropped 1 base and J dropped 4; count of bases not matched to a gene: 3. The CDR3 sequence is 14 residues long. The input for sequencing was CD8+ T cells sorted from blood, taken at week 24, from a patient treated with tofacitinib. The chain combines TRBV6-1 with TRBJ2-5; 7 nucleotides align to TRBD1. The source is a human donor with alopecia areata. The DNA of the CDR3 is TGTGCCAGCAGTGAAGGAGGGGGCGGAGAGACCCAGTACTTC. Its protein is CASSEGGGGETQYF.